These 17 T cell receptor beta chains were sequenced from one sample in a study of cytomegalovirus exposure and HLA in healthy donors. It was with 60 Vbeta and 13 Jbeta primers that the PCR ran. Here immunoSEQ multiplex PCR was the method, and the copy in TCRdb shows in-frame clones only, minus some. The repertoire consists of approximately 270,000 clones, with roughly 80% occurring once and the leading ten covering about 0.3%. The sequencing sample was made of PBMCs. These receptors were taken from a girl aged 2-10 years in good health and CMV-seronegative.

The rearrangement joins TRBV6-6 to TRBJ2-1; 7 bases align to TRBD1. CDR1 and CDR2 (germline): MNHNY, SVGAGI (reference sequence). V trimming: 5 bases; J trimming: 2 bases; junction bases outside the gene matches: 9. The CDR3 runs 16 residues. CDR3 amino acids: CASSGSGGRTYNEQFF. The CDR3 nucleotides are TGTGCCAGCAGTGGATCAGGGGGTCGCACCTACAATGAGCAGTTCTTC.

The chain employs TRBV6-5 and TRBJ2-1, with 7 bases aligning to TRBD2. The CDR3 length is 13 residues. CDR1 and CDR2 from the germline V gene are MNHEY and SVGAGI. The junction had 10 bases not matched to a gene; V was cut back by 5 bases and J by 12 bases. The CDR3 bases are TGTGCCAGCAGTCCTCGGGACTACTCTGCGCAGTTCTTC. As protein: CASSPRDYSAQFF.

This clone has a single count. The chain uses TRBV28 and TRBJ2-1; 9 nucleotides align to TRBD2. V shed 5 bases, J shed 14 bases, and the junction held 7 bases outside the gene matches. This CDR3 is 12 amino acids long. Germline lookup yields CDR1 MDHEN and CDR2 SYDVKM. The CDR3 nucleotides read TGTGCCAGCAGTCGCGGGGCTAGCGGGAAGTTCTTC. This sequence encodes CASSRGASGKFF.

The chain combines TRBV6-6 with TRBJ2-1; 7 bases are shared with TRBD1. Germline V lookup: CDR1 MNHNY, CDR2 SVGAGI (reference sequence). The CDR3 runs 13 residues. J was trimmed by 6 bases and V by 2 bases; bases with no gene match: 1. CDR3 sequence: CASSYEGANEQFF. The DNA for the CDR3 is TGTGCCAGCAGTTACGAGGGGGCCAATGAGCAGTTCTTC.

V is TRBV4-1 and J is TRBJ2-1, with 10 bases identical to TRBD2. The CDR3 loop spans 15 amino acids. Germline loops: CDR1 MGHRA, CDR2 YSYEKL. V lost 1 base, J lost 7 bases, and 4 bases stayed unmatched. CDR3 bases: TGCGCCAGCAGCCAAGTTCTAGCGGGGGTAAATGAGCAGTTCTTC. This encodes CASSQVLAGVNEQFF.

The rearrangement uses TRBV9 and TRBJ1-3; no clear D gene. V shed 2 bases and J shed 4 bases, with 10 bases lying between them. This CDR3 is built from 14 residues. CDR1 and CDR2 from the germline V gene are SGDLS and YYNGEE. The DNA of the CDR3 is TGTGCCAGCAGCGTGTGGGGAGTGGGAAACACCATATATTTT. Translated, it gives CASSVWGVGNTIYF.

This clone was counted once. The chain couples TRBV5-1 to TRBJ1-5; D is possibly TRBD1 (6 bases). Trimming cost V 0 bases and J 2 bases, with 9 bases left between them. The germline gives CDR1 SGHRS, CDR2 YFSETQ. The CDR3 spans 15 residues. The CDR3 bases are TGCGCCAGCAGCTTGGGGGCAGGGGGCAATCAGCCCCAGCATTTT. Its protein is CASSLGAGGNQPQHF.

The rearrangement links TRBV19 to TRBJ2-7; D possibly corresponds to TRBD2 (6 bases). Germline V gene data show CDR1 as LNHDA and CDR2 as SQIVND (reference sequence). V shed 3 bases and J shed 3 bases, with 12 bases lying between them. CDR3 length equals 14 residues. The CDR3 nucleotides read TGTGCCAGTAGTATTGGGACTCTAGACTACGAGCAGTACTTC. Translating it yields CASSIGTLDYEQYF.

The chain joins TRBV5-5 to TRBJ1-2; 8 positions match TRBD1. This CDR3 has 12 residues. With V trimmed by 3 bases and J by 8 bases, 3 bases remained unmatched. Per the germline V gene, CDR1 is SGHKS and CDR2 is YYEKEE (reference sequence). CDR3 bases: TGTGCCAGCAGCTCGACAGGGGACGGCTACACCTTC. The encoded protein is CASSSTGDGYTF.

V is TRBV6-5 and J is TRBJ2-1, with 9 bases fitting TRBD2. V was clipped by 6 bases and J by 4 bases; unmatched bases: 4. The CDR3 is 14 residues long. The V gene's germline CDR1 is MNHEY and CDR2 SVGAGI. The CDR3 DNA reads as TGTGCCAGCAGCGATAGCGGGAGATACAATGAGCAGTTCTTC. Its protein product is CASSDSGRYNEQFF.

The chain recombines TRBV15 with TRBJ1-2, with D possibly being TRBD1 (5 bases). The CDR3 runs 15 residues. CDR1 and CDR2 (germline): LNHNV, YYDKDF (reference sequence). V lost 5 bases to trimming and J lost 3 bases, with 16 bases between them. In DNA form, the CDR3 reads TGTGCCACCAGCCCTTTTTCAGGGCGCGACTATGGCTACACCTTC. This sequence encodes CATSPFSGRDYGYTF.

This chain joins TRBV30 and TRBJ1-2; TRBD1 agrees at 7 bases. Trimming cost V 3 bases and J 2 bases; bases outside gene matches: 3. The CDR3 is 13 residues long. CDR1 and CDR2 (germline): GTSNPN, SVGIG (reference sequence). The CDR3 DNA reads as TGTGCCTGGAGCTCGGGACAGAACTATGGCTACACCTTC. Protein product: CAWSSGQNYGYTF. The full variable domain, with the rest looked up from reference TRBV30 and TRBJ1-2, is SQTIHQWPATLVQPVGSPLSLECTVEGTSNPNLYWYRQAAGRGLQLLFYSVGIGQISSEVPQNLSASRPQDRQFILSSKKLLLSDSGFYLCAWSSGQNYGYTFGSGTRLTVV.

This clone has just one count. The rearrangement links TRBV7-8 to TRBJ2-6; D call uncertain. CDR3 length: 15 residues. The V gene's germline CDR1 is SGHVS and CDR2 FQNEAQ. V lost 2 bases and J 4 bases, leaving 9 bases between the germline ends. In DNA, the CDR3 is TGTGCCAGCAGCTTATTGCGGTCGGGGGCCAACGTCCTGACTTTC. Translation gives CASSLLRSGANVLTF.

The V gene is TRBV29-1, the J gene TRBJ2-7; TRBD2 matches at 15 bases. This CDR3 has 13 residues. J lost 8 bases, V lost 6 bases, and 5 bases had no gene match. CDR1 is SQVTM, CDR2 ANQGSEA, per germline. The CDR3 bases are TGCAGCGTGAGCGGGACTAGCGGGAGGAAGCAGTACTTC. This gives the protein CSVSGTSGRKQYF.

A few counts support this clone. This rearrangement joins TRBV2 to TRBJ2-6; 11 positions match TRBD1. After removal of 5 bases from V and 1 base from J, the junction contained 4 bases not matched to a gene. Germline loops: CDR1 SNHLY, CDR2 FYNNEI. There are 17 residues in the CDR3. The CDR3 region has the DNA TGTGCCAGCAGTCGCGGGACAGGGGGGTCTGGGGCCAACGTCCTGACTTTC. Translating it yields CASSRGTGGSGANVLTF.

The table lists this clone with a count of one. This CDR3 is CASSWGDATNEQFF. CDR3 DNA sequence: TGTGCCAGCAGTTGGGGGGATGCGACAAATGAGCAGTTCTTC. The V gene is TRBV27, the J gene TRBJ2-1, with a tentative D call TRBD2 (6 bases). Germline CDR1 MNHEY, CDR2 SMNVEV (reference sequence). V lost 4 bases to trimming and J lost 7 bases, with 14 bases between them. The CDR3 is 14 amino acids.

The chain has TRBV29-1 and TRBJ2-5, with a tentative D call TRBD2 (6 bases). The CDR3 spans 13 residues. The germline gives CDR1 SQVTM, CDR2 ANQGSEA. V was cut by 7 bases and J by 6 bases, with 18 bases left in between. CDR3 sequence (DNA): TGCAGCGGGGGAGGTGGGGGGTCGCAGACCCAGTACTTC. This codes for CSGGGGGSQTQYF.